Given below is one T cell receptor beta chain in context. This specimen comes from a study of blood T cell repertoires in COVID-19. In the study overall: The origin of the acute and convalescent COVID-19 samples was the United States, Italy and Spain. The cDNA or gDNA used as material had been derived from T cells, B-cell-depleted T cells, or PBMCs.

In the original workflow: Estimation of nucleated cell counts relied on the amplification of reference gene primers. Sequencing was performed with immunoSEQ multiplex PCR; in TCRdb, only in-frame clones are kept and a portion is missing. V and J calls and clone size are those listed in that table; D and trimming were worked out from the DNA. The sample carries about 140,000 clones, roughly 80% recorded once. The CDR3 has 13 residues. CDR1 and CDR2 (germline): SGHRS, YFSETQ. The J segment lost 8 bases and the V segment lost 4 bases, leaving 3 bases of the junction unmatched. This chain uses TRBV5-1 with TRBJ1-2; 12 positions match TRBD1. The clonotype comes from a woman between 50 and 59 years old with active or convalescent COVID-19. The sequencing input was peripheral blood. This CDR3 reads CASSDGTGGGYTF. The CDR3 nucleotides are TGCGCCAGCAGCGATGGGACAGGGGGCGGCTACACCTTC.